This TCR beta chain was captured by sequencing in a study of blood T cell repertoires in COVID-19. Study as a whole: Researchers got acute and convalescent COVID-19 samples from the United States, Italy and Spain. The analysed material was cDNA or gDNA that came from T cells, B-cell-depleted T cells, or PBMCs.

Germline V lookup: CDR1 SGHRS, CDR2 YFSETQ. The CDR3 has 20 residues. The J segment lost 0 bases and the V segment lost 4 bases, leaving 10 bases of the junction unmatched. Profiled with immunoSEQ multiplex PCR; TCRdb holds only in-frame clones, not every one. Among some 41,000 clones listed, 90% to 95% were seen once. This chain links TRBV5-1 with TRBJ2-2; 15 positions agree with TRBD2. The clonotype originates from a human donor in a cohort sampled during active COVID-19. The specimen sequenced was peripheral blood. The CDR3 coding sequence is TGCGCCAGCAGCCACGGACTAGCGGGAGGGCGAGGAGCGAACACCGGGGAGCTGTTTTTT. It translates to CASSHGLAGGRGANTGELFF.